This T cell receptor (beta chain) was captured in a study of blood T cell repertoires in COVID-19. TCRdb's copy holds only in-frame clones and misses some; the assay was immunoSEQ multiplex PCR. The sample holds a few hundred thousand clones, around nine tenths seen once. The TCR comes from a human donor in a cohort sampled during active COVID-19. Sequenced material: peripheral blood.

The CDR3 loop is CASSQPPWDRKPQETQYF. The CDR3 DNA reads TGTGCCAGCAGCCAACCACCCTGGGACAGAAAGCCTCAAGAGACCCAGTACTTC. The rearrangement links TRBV3-1 (or the pseudogene TRBV3-2) to TRBJ2-5; 7 nucleotides match TRBD1. The CDR3 is made up of 18 amino acids. Germline loops: CDR1 LGHDT, CDR2 YNNKEL (reference sequence). Germline trimming cut 2 bases from V and 2 bases from J; bases unmatched to any gene: 14.